The TCR beta chain described here comes from a study of breast tumors, draining lymph nodes, adjacent tissues. Axillary draining lymph nodes of breast cancer patients supplied the node samples. The V gene's germline CDR1 is LNHNV and CDR2 YYDKDF (reference sequence). The CDR3 runs 15 residues. Trimming pared 1 base from V and 11 bases from J, leaving 18 bases between. This clonotype has a count of ten or more. This could be a read error, since a much larger clone is one nucleotide away. TCRdb reprocessed the multiplex PCR reads with MiXCR, giving one entry per CDR3 protein. The table shows approximately 200,000 distinct CDR3 sequences, with roughly 31% occurring only once.

The TCR sequence derives from a female donor with breast cancer. Some clones in this sample may be carry-over from other donors' samples. The chain couples TRBV15 to TRBJ2-1, with D maybe TRBD2 (5 bases). The sequenced sample was axillary lymph node tissue. CDR3 residues: CATSRATTIGNKQFF. The CDR3 DNA reads TGTGCCACCAGCAGAGCGACTACTATAGGTAATAAGCAGTTCTTC.